This TCR beta chain stems from a study of identifying expanded T cells in peripheral blood. Profiled with immunoSEQ multiplex PCR; TCRdb holds only in-frame clones, not every one. Among about 85,000 clones listed, 88% were seen once. Germline V gene sequence: CDR1 SGHDN, CDR2 FVKESK. Trimming at V came to 4 bases and at J to 3 bases, leaving 5 bases not matched to a gene. CDR3 length equals 14 residues. The sequenced material came from blood. The V gene is TRBV14, the J gene TRBJ2-5; TRBD1 matches at 7 bases. The receptor was isolated from a person between 18 and 70 years old in good health. The DNA for the CDR3 is TGTGCCAGCAGCCCTGGACAGGCAGAAGAGACCCAGTACTTC. Translating it yields CASSPGQAEETQYF.